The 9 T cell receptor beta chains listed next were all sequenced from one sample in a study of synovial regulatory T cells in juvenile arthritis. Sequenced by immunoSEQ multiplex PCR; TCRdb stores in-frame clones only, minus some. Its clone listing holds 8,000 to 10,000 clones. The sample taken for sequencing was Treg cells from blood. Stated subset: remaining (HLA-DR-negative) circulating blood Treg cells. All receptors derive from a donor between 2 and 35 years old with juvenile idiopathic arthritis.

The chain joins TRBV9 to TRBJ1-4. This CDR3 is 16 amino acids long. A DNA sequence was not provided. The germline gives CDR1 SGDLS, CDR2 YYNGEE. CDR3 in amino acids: CASSVGKIATNEKLFF.

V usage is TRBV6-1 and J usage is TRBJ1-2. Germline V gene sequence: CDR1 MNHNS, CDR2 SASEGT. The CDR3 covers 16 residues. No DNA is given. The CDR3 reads CASSESLDKGTYGYTF.

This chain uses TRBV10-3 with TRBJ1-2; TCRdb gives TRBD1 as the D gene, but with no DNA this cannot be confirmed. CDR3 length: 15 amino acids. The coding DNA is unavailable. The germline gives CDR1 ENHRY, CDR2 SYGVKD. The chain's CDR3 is CAISVNRESPYGYTF.

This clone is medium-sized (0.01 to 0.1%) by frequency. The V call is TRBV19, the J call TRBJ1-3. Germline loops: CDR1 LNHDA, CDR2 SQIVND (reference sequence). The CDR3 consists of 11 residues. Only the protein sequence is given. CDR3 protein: CASIGNGAIYF. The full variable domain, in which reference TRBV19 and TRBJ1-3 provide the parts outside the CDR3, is DGGITQSPKYLFRKEGQNVTLSCEQNLNHDAMYWYRQDPGQGLRLIYYSQIVNDFQKGDIAEGYSVSREKKESFPLTVTSAQKNPTAFYLCASIGNGAIYFGEGSWLTVV.

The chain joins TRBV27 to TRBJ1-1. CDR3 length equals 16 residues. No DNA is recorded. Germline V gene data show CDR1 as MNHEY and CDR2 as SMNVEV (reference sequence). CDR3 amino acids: CASSLLGLRRYTEAFF.

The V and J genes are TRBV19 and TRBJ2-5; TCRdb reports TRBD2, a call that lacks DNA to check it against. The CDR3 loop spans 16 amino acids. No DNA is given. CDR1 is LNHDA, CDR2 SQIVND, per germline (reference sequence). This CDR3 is CASSRVGTRGFDSRYF.

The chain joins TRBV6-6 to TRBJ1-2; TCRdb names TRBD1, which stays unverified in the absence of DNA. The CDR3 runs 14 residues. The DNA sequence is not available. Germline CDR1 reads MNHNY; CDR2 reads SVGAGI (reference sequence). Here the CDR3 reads CASSYLRVGHGYTF.

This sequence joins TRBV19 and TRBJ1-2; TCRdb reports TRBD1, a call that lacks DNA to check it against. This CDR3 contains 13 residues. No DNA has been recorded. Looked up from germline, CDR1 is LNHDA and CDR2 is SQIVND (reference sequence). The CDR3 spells CASSPTGGWGYTF. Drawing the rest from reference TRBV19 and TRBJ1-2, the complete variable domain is DGGITQSPKYLFRKEGQNVTLSCEQNLNHDAMYWYRQDPGQGLRLIYYSQIVNDFQKGDIAEGYSVSREKKESFPLTVTSAQKNPTAFYLCASSPTGGWGYTFGSGTRLTVV.

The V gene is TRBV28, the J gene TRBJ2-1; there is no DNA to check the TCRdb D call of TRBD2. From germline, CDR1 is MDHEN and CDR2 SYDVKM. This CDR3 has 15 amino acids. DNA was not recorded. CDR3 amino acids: CASSPWIAGAEEQFF.